Described below is a single T cell receptor beta chain sequence and its context. This CDR3 has 15 amino acids. The germline gives CDR1 SGHNT, CDR2 YENEEA. V lost 5 bases to trimming and J lost 8 bases, with 19 bases between them. Authors' data handling: Using reference gene primer amplification, nucleated cell counts were estimated. Using immunoSEQ multiplex PCR, the repertoire was profiled, and TCRdb retains in-frame clones only, with some absent. V, J and clone size reflect that table, while D and trimming were determined from the DNA. In the table there are 220,000 or so clones, 90% to 95% of which are singletons. The source of the sample is a study of blood T cell repertoires in COVID-19. About the research overall: COVID-19 samples from acute and convalescent phases originated in the United States, Italy and Spain.

The J gene is TRBJ2-1, the V gene TRBV11-3, with TRBD2 as a possible D gene (5 bases). The sequencing sample was made of peripheral blood. This clonotype was obtained from a man aged 60 to 69 with COVID-19, enrolled during active disease. CDR3: CASSPTSGDRHEQFF. The CDR3 coding sequence is TGTGCCAGCAGCCCTACAAGCGGAGACCGGCATGAGCAGTTCTTC.